The clone carrying this T cell receptor (beta chain) came up many times. Antigen unknown. The data are from a study of identical twins. MiXCR, run by TCRdb on the 5' RACE reads, gives a single entry per CDR3 protein. The repertoire has hundreds of thousands of distinct CDR3 sequences, 6% to 6.5% of them found once; the top ten carry around 1.7%. General study results and limits: The authors drew conclusions from cross-sectional statistical analysis rather than following the same donors.

V shed 3 bases and J shed 3 bases, with 16 bases lying between them. The CDR3 has 16 residues. Germline values: CDR1 MNHEY, CDR2 SMNVEV (reference sequence). This receptor was identified in a man in his late teens or twenties in good health. The sequenced material came from naive T cells sorted from blood. This chain joins TRBV27 and TRBJ2-3; possibly TRBD2 for D (7 bases). CDR3 protein: CASSFLRGAPTDTQYF. CDR3 bases: TGTGCCAGCAGTTTCTTACGGGGGGCGCCGACAGATACGCAGTATTTT.